There are a few counts of the clone carrying this TCR beta chain. Its antigen is unidentified. Quantitative 5'-RACE was performed with molecular barcodes, and it yielded the TCR beta libraries. TCRdb reanalysed the 5' RACE reads using MiXCR and keeps one entry per CDR3 protein. Seen here are some 300,000 distinct CDR3 sequences, less than 25% observed once, and the top ten hold about 4%. The data originate from a study of CD8 T cells in ankylosing spondylitis. Study-wide results and limits: Reports say disease-linked clones showed up significantly more in matched ankylosing spondylitis synovial fluid. Several of the motif variants were reported before in synovial fluid and blood from reactive arthritis. Researchers report that disease-linked clones proved CD8+ and relatively rare in peripheral blood.

Germline V lookup: CDR1 DFQATT, CDR2 SNEGSKA (reference sequence). Trimming removed 8 bases from V and 2 bases from J; junction bases left unmatched: 9. The CDR3 is 13 amino acids. The TCR comes from a female donor with ankylosing spondylitis or in good health (not recorded which). This chain connects TRBV20-1 to TRBJ2-7; 7 positions agree with TRBD1. Sequencing was performed on blood, either unsorted or a sorted T cell fraction (not recorded which). The CDR3 DNA reads as TGCAGTTCGAACAGGGGAATCACCTACGAGCAGTACTTC. This translates into CSSNRGITYEQYF.